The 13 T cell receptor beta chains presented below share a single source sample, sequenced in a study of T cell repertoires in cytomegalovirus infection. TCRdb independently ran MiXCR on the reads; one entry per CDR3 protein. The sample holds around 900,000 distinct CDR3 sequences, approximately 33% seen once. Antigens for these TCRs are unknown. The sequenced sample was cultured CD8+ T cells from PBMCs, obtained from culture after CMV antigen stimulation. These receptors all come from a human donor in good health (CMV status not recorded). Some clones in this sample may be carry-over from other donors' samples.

CDR3: CASSQEGWQGNQPQHF. The CDR3 region has the DNA TGCGCCAGCAGCCAAGAGGGGTGGCAGGGGAATCAGCCCCAGCATTTT. The J gene is TRBJ1-5, the V gene TRBV4-1; perhaps TRBD1 as D (6 bases). Looked up from germline, CDR1 is MGHRA and CDR2 is YSYEKL. CDR3 length equals 16 residues. Trimming left V 0 bases short and J 4 bases short, with 13 bases between.

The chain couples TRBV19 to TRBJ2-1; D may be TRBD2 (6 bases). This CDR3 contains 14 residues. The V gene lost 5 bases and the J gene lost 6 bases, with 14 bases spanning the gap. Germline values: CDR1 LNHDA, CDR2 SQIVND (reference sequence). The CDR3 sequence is CASSSGLKGNEQFF. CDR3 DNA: TGTGCCAGTAGTTCGGGACTCAAGGGCAATGAGCAGTTCTTC.

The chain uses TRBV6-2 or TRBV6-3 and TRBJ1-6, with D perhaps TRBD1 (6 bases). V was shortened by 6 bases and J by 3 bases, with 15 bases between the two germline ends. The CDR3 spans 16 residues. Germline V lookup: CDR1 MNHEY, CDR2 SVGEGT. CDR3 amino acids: CASSKLTGDYNSPLHF. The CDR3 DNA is TGTGCCAGCAGCAAATTGACAGGAGACTATAATTCACCCCTCCACTTT.

The CDR3 region is CASSVEGQGTEAFF. The DNA of the CDR3 is TGTGCCAGCAGTGTGGAGGGCCAGGGTACTGAAGCTTTCTTT. The chain links TRBV7-9 to TRBJ1-1; a possible D gene is TRBD1 (5 bases). The CDR3 is 14 amino acids. Deletions cut 6 bases from V and 5 bases from J, with 16 bases between. Per germline, CDR1 SEHNR and CDR2 FQNEAQ (reference sequence). Supplemented by reference TRBV7-9 and TRBJ1-1, the full variable domain reads DTGVSQNPRHKITKRGQNVTFRCDPISEHNRLYWYRQTLGQGPEFLTYFQNEAQLEKSRLLSDRFSAERPKGSFSTLEIQRTEQGDSAMYLCASSVEGQGTEAFFGQGTRLTVV.

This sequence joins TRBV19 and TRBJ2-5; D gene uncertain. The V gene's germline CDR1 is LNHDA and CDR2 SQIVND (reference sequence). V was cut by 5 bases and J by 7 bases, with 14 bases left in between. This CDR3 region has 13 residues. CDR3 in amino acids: CASSEVGYGTQYF. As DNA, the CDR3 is TGTGCCAGTAGTGAGGTGGGCTACGGGACCCAGTACTTC.

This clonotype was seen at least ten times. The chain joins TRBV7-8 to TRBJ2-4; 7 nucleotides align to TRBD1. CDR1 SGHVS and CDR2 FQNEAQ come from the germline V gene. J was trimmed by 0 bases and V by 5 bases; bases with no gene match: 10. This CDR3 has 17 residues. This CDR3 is CASSQDYRGSAKNIQYF. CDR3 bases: TGTGCCAGCAGCCAAGATTACAGGGGATCAGCCAAAAACATTCAGTACTTC. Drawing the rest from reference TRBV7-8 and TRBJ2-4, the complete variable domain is GAGVSQSPRYKVAKRGQDVALRCDPISGHVSLFWYQQALGQGPEFLTYFQNEAQLDKSGLPSDRFFAERPEGSVSTLKIQRTQQEDSAVYLCASSQDYRGSAKNIQYFGAGTRLSVL.

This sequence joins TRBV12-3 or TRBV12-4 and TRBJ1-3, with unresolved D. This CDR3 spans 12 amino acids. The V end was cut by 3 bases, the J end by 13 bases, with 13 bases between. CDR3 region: CASSLVPVEIYF. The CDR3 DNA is TGTGCCAGCAGTTTGGTCCCCGTCGAGATATATTTT.

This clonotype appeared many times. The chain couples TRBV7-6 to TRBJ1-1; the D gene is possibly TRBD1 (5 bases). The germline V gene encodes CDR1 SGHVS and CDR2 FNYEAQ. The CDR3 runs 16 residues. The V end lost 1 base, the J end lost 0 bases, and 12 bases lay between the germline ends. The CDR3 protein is CASSLESGEVNTEAFF. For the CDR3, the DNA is TGTGCCAGCAGCTTAGAGTCGGGGGAAGTGAACACTGAAGCTTTCTTT.

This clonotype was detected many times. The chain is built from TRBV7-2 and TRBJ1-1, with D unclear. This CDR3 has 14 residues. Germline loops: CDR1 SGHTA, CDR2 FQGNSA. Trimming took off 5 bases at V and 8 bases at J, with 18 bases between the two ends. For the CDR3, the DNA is TGTGCCAGCAGCCCATTCGGGCTGGGCGGGGAAGCTTTCTTT. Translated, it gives CASSPFGLGGEAFF.

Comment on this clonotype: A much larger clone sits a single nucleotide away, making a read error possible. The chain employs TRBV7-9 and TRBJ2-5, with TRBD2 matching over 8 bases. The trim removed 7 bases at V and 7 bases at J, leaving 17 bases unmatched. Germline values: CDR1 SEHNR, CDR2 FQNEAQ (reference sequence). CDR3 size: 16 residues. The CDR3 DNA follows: TGTGCCAGCAATCCCTTCCCGCGGGGGGCGTCGGGGACCCAGTACTTC. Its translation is CASNPFPRGASGTQYF.

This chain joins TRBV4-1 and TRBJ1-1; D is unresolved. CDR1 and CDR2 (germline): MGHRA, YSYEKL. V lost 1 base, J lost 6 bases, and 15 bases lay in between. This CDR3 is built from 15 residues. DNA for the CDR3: TGCGCCAGCAGCCAAGTTTTTCGGGGTGGTCCTGAAGCTTTCTTT. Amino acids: CASSQVFRGGPEAFF.

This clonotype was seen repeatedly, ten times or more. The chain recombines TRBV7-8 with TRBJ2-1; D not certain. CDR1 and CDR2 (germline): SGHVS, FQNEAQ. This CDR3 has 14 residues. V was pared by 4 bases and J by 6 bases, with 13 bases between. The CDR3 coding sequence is TGTGCCAGCAGCTCTGCTGCAGCCCCCAATGAGCAGTTCTTC. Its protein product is CASSSAAAPNEQFF.

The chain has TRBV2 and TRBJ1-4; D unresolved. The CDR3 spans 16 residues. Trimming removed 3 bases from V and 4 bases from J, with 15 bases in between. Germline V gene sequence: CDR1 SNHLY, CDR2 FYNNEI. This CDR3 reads CASSENDTVSNEKLFF. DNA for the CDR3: TGTGCCAGCAGTGAGAATGATACAGTCAGTAATGAAAAACTGTTTTTT.